The 10 T cell receptor beta chains given below trace back to one sample, sequenced in a study of cytomegalovirus exposure and HLA in healthy donors. The method was immunoSEQ multiplex PCR; TCRdb's version includes in-frame clones alone and lacks a portion of them. The sample yields about 180,000 clones, roughly 86% seen once. Sequenced: PBMCs. The receptors derive from a man in his late teens or twenties in good health and CMV-seropositive.

This sequence joins TRBV21-1 and TRBJ1-2. TRBV21-1 is listed as a pseudogene. The CDR3 totals 14 residues. CDR3 DNA sequence: TGTGCCAGCAGCGTGTGTCAGACTCCCTATGGCTACACCTTC. Its protein product is CASSVCQTPYGYTF.

The sample holds one count of this clone. The V gene is TRBV19, the J gene TRBJ2-1; 9 positions agree with TRBD2. CDR3 length equals 16 residues. The V and J ends lost 6 bases and 6 bases, in that order; junction bases with no gene match: 12. Looked up from germline, CDR1 is LNHDA and CDR2 is SQIVND (reference sequence). The CDR3 DNA follows: TGTGCCAGTAGGCTCGCAGGTAGCGGGGGACCCAATGAGCAGTTCTTC. It yields the protein CASRLAGSGGPNEQFF.

This chain connects TRBV7-3 to TRBJ2-2; perhaps TRBD1 as D (6 bases). Germline V gene lookup returns CDR1 SGHTA and CDR2 FQGTGA. The V gene lost 5 bases and the J gene lost 6 bases, with 10 bases spanning the gap. The CDR3 has 13 amino acids. Written as DNA, the CDR3 is TGTGCCAGCAGCCGTGGACAGTCCGGGGAGCTGTTTTTT. Protein product: CASSRGQSGELFF.

The J gene is TRBJ2-1, the V gene TRBV28, with 11 bases matching TRBD1. Germline trimming cut 3 bases from V and 4 bases from J; bases unmatched to any gene: 5. The length of the CDR3 is 16 residues. Per the germline V gene, CDR1 is MDHEN and CDR2 is SYDVKM. As DNA, the CDR3 is TGTGCCAGCAGTTTTGGAGGGACAGGGGGATACAATGAGCAGTTCTTC. It specifies CASSFGGTGGYNEQFF.

This clone was counted a single time. This sequence joins TRBV5-1 and TRBJ2-5; 8 bases are shared with TRBD2. V lost 0 bases and J lost 2; bases outside the gene matches: 6. Germline values: CDR1 SGHRS, CDR2 YFSETQ. The CDR3 is 16 residues long. The CDR3 sequence is CASSLGGTSRQETQYF. The CDR3 bases are TGCGCCAGCAGCTTGGGAGGGACTAGTCGGCAAGAGACCCAGTACTTC.

This chain uses TRBV2 with TRBJ2-6; 10 bases line up with TRBD2. The CDR3 runs to 18 residues. Germline CDR1 SNHLY, CDR2 FYNNEI. J gave up 0 bases and V 5 bases, and 7 bases lay outside the gene matches. The CDR3 sequence: CASSNSGGIGSGANVLTF. DNA of the CDR3: TGTGCCAGCAGTAATAGCGGGGGGATCGGCTCTGGGGCCAACGTCCTGACTTTC.

This clone has a handful of counts. This chain connects TRBV7-9 to TRBJ1-1; a weak D match, TRBD1 (6 bases). V was cut by 5 bases and J by 0 bases, with 10 bases left in between. This CDR3 spans 14 amino acids. Germline V gives CDR1 SEHNR, CDR2 FQNEAQ (reference sequence). The CDR3 protein is CASSLDRLNTEAFF. The CDR3 nucleotides are TGTGCCAGCAGCCTCGACAGGTTGAACACTGAAGCTTTCTTT. Full variable domain (rest looked up from reference TRBV7-9 and TRBJ1-1): DTGVSQNPRHKITKRGQNVTFRCDPISEHNRLYWYRQTLGQGPEFLTYFQNEAQLEKSRLLSDRFSAERPKGSFSTLEIQRTEQGDSAMYLCASSLDRLNTEAFFGQGTRLTVV.

The chain has TRBV6-5 and TRBJ2-7; 10 positions match TRBD2. CDR3 length: 14 residues. With V trimmed by 5 bases and J by 5 bases, 6 bases remained unmatched. Germline loops: CDR1 MNHEY, CDR2 SVGAGI. CDR3 region: CASSAPGLANEQYF. The CDR3 DNA follows: TGTGCCAGCAGTGCACCGGGACTAGCGAACGAGCAGTACTTC.

The CDR3 spells CASSGTSGTIGTQYF. The CDR3 DNA reads as TGTGCCAGCAGCGGAACTAGCGGGACTATCGGTACGCAGTATTTT. The rearrangement joins TRBV9 to TRBJ2-3; 10 nucleotides line up with TRBD2. The CDR3 spans 15 residues. From germline, CDR1 is SGDLS and CDR2 YYNGEE. V trimming: 3 bases; J trimming: 8 bases; junction bases outside the gene matches: 9.

In this sample, this clone turned up a few times. V is TRBV6-4 and J is TRBJ2-3; 10 bases map to TRBD1. Germline V gene data show CDR1 as MRHNA and CDR2 as SNTAGT. The CDR3 extends over 15 amino acids. V gave up 6 bases and J gave up 5 bases; unmatched junction bases: 8. This CDR3 reads CASRGGTGDGDTQYF. Written as DNA, the CDR3 is TGTGCCAGCAGGGGAGGGACAGGGGATGGAGATACGCAGTATTTT.